The next 11 T cell receptor beta chains were all read from a single sample in a study of blood T cell repertoires in COVID-19. Libraries were prepared by immunoSEQ multiplex PCR; TCRdb keeps only in-frame clonotypes and omits some of them. Of tens of thousands of clones listed, roughly 89% are singletons. What was sequenced was peripheral blood. These receptors were taken from a man between 65 and 79 years old with active COVID-19.

The gene calls are TRBV19 and TRBJ1-5, with 7 nucleotides matching TRBD1. Germline V gene sequence: CDR1 LNHDA, CDR2 SQIVND (reference sequence). J lost 6 bases, V lost 4 bases, and 3 bases had no gene match. This CDR3 region has 13 residues. The CDR3 DNA follows: TGTGCCAGTAGTAGAGGACAGGCTCAGCCCCAGCATTTT. Encoded protein: CASSRGQAQPQHF.

V is TRBV6-6 and J is TRBJ2-3; D not certain. Germline CDR1 MNHNY, CDR2 SVGAGI (reference sequence). The CDR3 runs 12 residues. V was pared by 2 bases and J by 6 bases, with 6 bases between. CDR3 region: CASSYLFDTQYF. CDR3 nucleotides: TGTGCCAGCAGTTACCTATTTGATACGCAGTATTTT.

The chain links TRBV6-5 to TRBJ1-6; 7 nucleotides match TRBD1. The junction had 7 bases not matched to a gene; V was cut back by 6 bases and J by 5 bases. The CDR3 loop spans 15 amino acids. Germline V gives CDR1 MNHEY, CDR2 SVGAGI. CDR3 bases: TGTGCCAGCAGGGCCGGGACAGACGATAATTCACCCCTCCACTTT. This encodes CASRAGTDDNSPLHF.

A few counts support this clone. The chain couples TRBV25-1 to TRBJ1-1, with D perhaps matching TRBD1 (5 bases). Looked up from germline, CDR1 is MGHDK and CDR2 is SYGVNS. V lost 4 bases to trimming and J lost 4 bases, with 22 bases between them. The CDR3 totals 17 residues. This CDR3 reads CASSGRRQGGRITEAFF. CDR3 bases: TGTGCCAGCAGTGGTCGTCGGCAGGGCGGTAGGATCACTGAAGCTTTCTTT.

This rearrangement joins TRBV18 to TRBJ2-7; TRBD1 matches at 8 bases. The V gene's germline CDR1 is KGHSH and CDR2 LQKENI. V was clipped by 3 bases and J by 4 bases; unmatched bases: 8. The length of the CDR3 is 15 residues. CDR3 residues: CASSPVGTGPYEQYF. The CDR3 DNA is TGTGCCAGCTCACCTGTAGGGACAGGACCATACGAGCAGTACTTC.

This chain links TRBV7-2 with TRBJ1-6; a possible D gene is TRBD1 (5 bases). V was pared by 5 bases and J by 7 bases, with 15 bases between. Per germline, CDR1 SGHTA and CDR2 FQGNSA. This CDR3 spans 15 amino acids. CDR3 sequence: CASSVSSGSNSPLHF. The CDR3 bases are TGTGCCAGCAGCGTAAGCTCAGGGTCGAATTCACCCCTCCACTTT.

The CDR3 bases are TGCGCCAGCAAGTGGGGACTAGCGGGCCAAGAGACCCAGTACTTC. Its translation: CASKWGLAGQETQYF. This chain joins TRBV5-1 and TRBJ2-5, with 12 positions matching TRBD2. V trimming: 6 bases; J trimming: 1 base; junction bases outside the gene matches: 4. The CDR3 contains 15 residues. Germline values: CDR1 SGHRS, CDR2 YFSETQ.

The chain carries TRBV3-1 (or the pseudogene TRBV3-2) and TRBJ2-1; 7 bases agree with TRBD1. The CDR3 loop spans 16 amino acids. V gave up 3 bases and J gave up 4 bases; unmatched junction bases: 9. The germline V gene encodes CDR1 LGHDT and CDR2 YNNKEL (reference sequence). The CDR3 protein is CASSHQQGRRYNEQFF. DNA for the CDR3: TGTGCCAGCAGCCATCAACAGGGGCGTAGGTACAATGAGCAGTTCTTC.

V is TRBV23-1 and J is TRBJ2-7; TRBD1 matches 7 bases. Being an ORF, TRBV23-1 has a function that is uncertain. V shed 6 bases and J 5 bases; nucleotides not matched to a gene: 4. The CDR3 sequence is 12 residues long. The CDR3 reads CASRDRSHEQYF. CDR3 nucleotides: TGCGCCAGCAGGGACAGGAGCCACGAGCAGTACTTC.

This chain links TRBV7-3 with TRBJ1-5; 12 positions match TRBD1. Trimming cost V 9 bases and J 0 bases; bases outside gene matches: 9. This CDR3 spans 17 amino acids. CDR1 and CDR2 from the germline V gene are SGHTA and FQGTGA. Here the CDR3 DNA reads TGTGCCAGACAGGGACAGGGGGCTCATTATAGCAATCAGCCCCAGCATTTT. Translation gives CARQGQGAHYSNQPQHF. Looking up the rest from reference TRBV7-3 and TRBJ1-5 gives the full variable domain: GAGVSQTPSNKVTEKGKYVELRCDPISGHTALYWYRQSLGQGPEFLIYFQGTGAADDSGLPNDRFFAVRPEGSVSTLKIQRTERGDSAVYLCARQGQGAHYSNQPQHFGDGTRLSIL.

This clone was observed a single time. V usage is TRBV2 and J usage is TRBJ2-5, with TRBD2 identical over 11 bases. This CDR3 is 16 amino acids long. Trimming cost V 2 bases and J 2 bases; bases outside gene matches: 4. The germline V gene has CDR1 SNHLY and CDR2 FYNNEI. The CDR3 region has the DNA TGTGCCAGCAGTGAAATGGGACTAGCGGCACAAGAGACCCAGTACTTC. It translates to CASSEMGLAAQETQYF.